This T cell receptor beta chain was identified during a study of metastatic and nonmetastatic thyroid tumors. TCRdb re-analyzed the PCR reads using MiXCR. The table lists tens of thousands of clones, around 12% of them singletons. This clone was seen at least ten times. Patients had received no treatment of any kind before thyroid surgery. The CDR3 has 15 amino acids. After removal of 1 base from V and 5 bases from J, the junction contained 8 bases not matched to a gene. This receptor was taken from a female donor with papillary thyroid cancer or a benign thyroid nodule (not recorded which). Some clones in this sample may be carry-over from other donors' samples. The genes are TRBV12-3 or TRBV12-4 and TRBJ2-7; 7 bases line up with TRBD2. Sequenced material: tumor tissue. The CDR3: CASSLGGRGVNEQYF. Here the CDR3 DNA reads TGTGCCAGCAGTTTAGGCGGGAGAGGCGTAAACGAGCAGTACTTC.